This entry lists 18 T cell receptor beta chains sequenced from one sample in a study of TIL therapy for anti-PD-1-resistant metastatic lung cancer. This was the immunoSEQ v3 assay. The assay was immunoSEQ multiplex PCR, and TCRdb's table has in-frame clones only and misses some. The sample has approximately 50,000 clones; around three quarters are singletons. Specified time point: pre-treatment sample, taken before nivolumab and TIL therapy. Sequencing used blood, obtained at baseline. Every receptor here comes from a man in his sixties or seventies with non-small cell lung cancer.

V gene TRBV30 combines with J gene TRBJ1-4; TRBD1 matches at 9 bases. The V gene end was trimmed by 7 bases and the J gene end by 8 bases; junction bases not matched to a gene: 8. CDR1 is GTSNPN and CDR2 is SVGIG in the germline V gene (reference sequence). The CDR3 is 13 amino acids. The CDR3 DNA follows: TGTGCCTTACACAGGGGGCGCGAAGAAAAACTGTTTTTT. Its translation is CALHRGREEKLFF.

The rearrangement links TRBV29-1 to TRBJ2-5; TRBD1 might be the D (6 bases). V lost 3 bases and J 2 bases, leaving 10 bases between the germline ends. The CDR3 covers 13 residues. Germline V gene sequence: CDR1 SQVTM, CDR2 ANQGSEA. This CDR3 reads CSVDGQTQETQYF. The CDR3 DNA reads as TGCAGCGTTGACGGACAGACACAAGAGACCCAGTACTTC.

This chain joins TRBV7-8 and TRBJ2-2; D not certain. The germline V and J ends were trimmed by 2 bases and 2 bases, with 0 bases remaining between them. Germline-derived CDR1 and CDR2 are SGHVS and FQNEAQ. This CDR3 spans 12 amino acids. The CDR3 sequence is CASSLNTGELFF. The CDR3 coding sequence is TGTGCCAGCAGCTTAAACACCGGGGAGCTGTTTTTT.

The V and J genes are TRBV5-1 and TRBJ2-5, with 7 positions matching TRBD2. Germline V lookup: CDR1 SGHRS, CDR2 YFSETQ. The CDR3 loop spans 15 amino acids. Trimming at V came to 0 bases and at J to 4 bases, leaving 6 bases not matched to a gene. DNA for the CDR3: TGCGCCAGCAGCTTGGAAATGGGGGGGGTAGAGACCCAGTACTTC. Encoded protein: CASSLEMGGVETQYF.

The gene calls are TRBV6-5 and TRBJ1-1; no reliable D call. Between the trimmed V and J ends, which lost 6 bases and 3 bases, there was a span of 11 bases. This CDR3 region has 13 residues. CDR1 is MNHEY, CDR2 SVGAGI, per germline. The CDR3 loop is CASSPHRDTEAFF. Written as DNA, the CDR3 is TGTGCCAGCAGCCCCCACCGGGACACTGAAGCTTTCTTT.

This chain uses TRBV28 with TRBJ1-1; D not certain. The CDR3 is 13 amino acids. Germline values: CDR1 MDHEN, CDR2 SYDVKM. The V end lost 6 bases, the J end lost 0 bases, and 8 bases lay between the germline ends. CDR3 nucleotides: TGTGCCAGCAGGGCTGGCCTGAACACTGAAGCTTTCTTT. Translating gives CASRAGLNTEAFF. Variable domain in full (rest from reference TRBV28 and TRBJ1-1): DVKVTQSSRYLVKRTGEKVFLECVQDMDHENMFWYRQDPGLGLRLIYFSYDVKMKEKGDIPEGYSVSREKKERFSLILESASTNQTSMYLCASRAGLNTEAFFGQGTRLTVV.

This chain connects TRBV27 to TRBJ2-3; TRBD1 matches 8 bases. Trimming cost V 0 bases and J 5 bases; bases outside gene matches: 7. The CDR3 totals 16 residues. CDR1 and CDR2 (germline): MNHEY, SMNVEV (reference sequence). The CDR3, as DNA: TGTGCCAGCAGTTTATCCCCGCCAGGGGGCATAGATACGCAGTATTTT. Translated, it gives CASSLSPPGGIDTQYF.

This chain links TRBV25-1 with TRBJ1-3; TRBD1 is a possible D gene (6 bases). Germline V gene sequence: CDR1 MGHDK, CDR2 SYGVNS. The CDR3 runs to 16 residues. V shed 1 base and J shed 4 bases, with 14 bases lying between them. Here the CDR3 DNA reads TGTGCCAGCAGTGAATTGGACAGACAAGGCGGAAACACCATATATTTT. Protein product: CASSELDRQGGNTIYF.

This sequence joins TRBV2 and TRBJ2-2; no clear D. V lost 2 bases to trimming and J lost 2 bases, with 9 bases between them. The CDR3 has 15 residues. The germline V gene encodes CDR1 SNHLY and CDR2 FYNNEI. In nucleotides, the CDR3 is TGTGCCAGCAGTGAAATGGTTACAAACACCGGGGAGCTGTTTTTT. Its translation: CASSEMVTNTGELFF.

V usage is TRBV2 and J usage is TRBJ2-1, with 10 bases matching TRBD2. Germline V CDR1 and CDR2: SNHLY, FYNNEI. J gave up 10 bases and V 6 bases, and 3 bases lay outside the gene matches. This CDR3 region has 12 residues. CDR3 DNA: TGTGCCAGCAGCGTACTAGCGGGAGAGCAGTTCTTC. Translation gives CASSVLAGEQFF.

The chain recombines TRBV11-3 with TRBJ2-1; unclear D gene. V shed 1 base and J shed 8 bases, with 12 bases lying between them. Germline assignment: CDR1 SGHNT and CDR2 YENEEA. This CDR3 comprises 14 residues. The CDR3 region has the DNA TGTGCCAGCAGCTTAGGACAATACCGCGATGAGCAGTTCTTC. It is translated as CASSLGQYRDEQFF.

The V call is TRBV6-6, the J call TRBJ2-5, with D possibly being TRBD2 (6 bases). V was shortened by 7 bases and J by 0 bases, with 15 bases between the two germline ends. The germline CDR1 and CDR2 sequences are MNHNY and SVGAGI (reference sequence). This CDR3 is built from 15 residues. CDR3 nucleotides: TGTGCCAGCAAGGAGGGGAATACGTACCAAGAGACCCAGTACTTC. Translated: CASKEGNTYQETQYF.

The rearrangement joins TRBV7-9 to TRBJ1-3; no firm D call. CDR3 size: 15 residues. Germline V lookup: CDR1 SEHNR, CDR2 FQNEAQ (reference sequence). Trimming cost V 3 bases and J 0 bases, with 9 bases left between them. CDR3 residues: CASSFNLISGNTIYF. CDR3 DNA: TGTGCCAGCAGCTTCAACCTGATCTCTGGAAACACCATATATTTT.

The table lists this clone with a few counts. The CDR3 DNA is TGTGCCAGCAGCTTAGAGGTTCTCGGTGAGCAGTACTTC. This codes for CASSLEVLGEQYF. The chain is built from TRBV7-9 and TRBJ2-7; D unresolved. V lost 1 base, J lost 7 bases, and 11 bases lay in between. Germline loops: CDR1 SEHNR, CDR2 FQNEAQ (reference sequence). This CDR3 is built from 13 residues.

The chain links TRBV5-1 to TRBJ2-7; D call uncertain. V was clipped by 0 bases and J by 2 bases, with 12 bases between them. From germline, CDR1 is SGHRS and CDR2 YFSETQ. The CDR3 is made up of 15 amino acids. The CDR3 nucleotides read TGCGCCAGCAGCTTGGCTGTCCAAAAGGCCTACGAGCAGTACTTC. This encodes CASSLAVQKAYEQYF.

About this clone itself: This may be a read error: a much more frequent sequence differs by one nucleotide. The rearrangement joins TRBV7-2 to TRBJ1-6; possible D gene TRBD1, 6 bases. V lost 8 bases and J lost 7, with 15 bases in between. The CDR3 is 14 amino acids. The V gene's germline CDR1 is SGHTA and CDR2 FQGNSA. The CDR3 DNA sequence: TGTGCCAGCGCCGGAGGGGGTTTCAATTCACCCCTCCACTTT. It specifies CASAGGGFNSPLHF.

This chain joins TRBV9 and TRBJ2-5; 15 nucleotides match TRBD2. With V trimmed by 0 bases and J by 3 bases, 3 bases remained unmatched. Per germline, CDR1 SGDLS and CDR2 YYNGEE. This CDR3 has 17 residues. CDR3 nucleotide sequence: TGTGCCAGCAGCGTAGGGACTAGCGGGAGGGAAAAAGAGACCCAGTACTTC. Translated: CASSVGTSGREKETQYF. The complete variable domain, with remaining parts taken from reference TRBV9 and TRBJ2-5, reads DSGVTQTPKHLITATGQRVTLRCSPRSGDLSVYWYQQSLDQGLQFLIQYYNGEERAKGNILERFSAQQFPDLHSELNLSSLELGDSALYFCASSVGTSGREKETQYFGPGTRLLVL.

The gene calls are TRBV27 and TRBJ2-4; D might be TRBD1 or TRBD2, each matching 5 bases. The CDR3 has 14 amino acids. V was trimmed by 2 bases and J by 5 bases, leaving 10 bases between them. Germline-derived CDR1 and CDR2 are MNHEY and SMNVEV (reference sequence). The CDR3 nucleotides read TGTGCCAGCAGTTTACCCGGGGCCCAAAACATTCAGTACTTC. It specifies CASSLPGAQNIQYF.